The sequence of this T cell receptor beta chain was determined in a study of patients with pleural tuberculosis. TCRdb re-called the reads with MiXCR, one entry per CDR3 protein. The repertoire consists of around 49,000 distinct CDR3 sequences, with under 8.5% occurring once and the leading ten covering around 15%. The CDR3 is 15 residues long. V lost 5 bases to trimming and J lost 8 bases; unmatched junction nucleotides: 14. Germline CDR1 and CDR2: MDHEN and SYDVKM. The sample holds many counts of this clonotype. The receptor was isolated from a human donor with pleural tuberculosis. The V call is TRBV28, the J call TRBJ1-1; 7 bases align to TRBD1. In nucleotides, the CDR3 is TGTGCCAGCAGTCTCCCCGAGGACAGGCCCCAAGAAGCTTTCTTT. Translation gives CASSLPEDRPQEAFF.